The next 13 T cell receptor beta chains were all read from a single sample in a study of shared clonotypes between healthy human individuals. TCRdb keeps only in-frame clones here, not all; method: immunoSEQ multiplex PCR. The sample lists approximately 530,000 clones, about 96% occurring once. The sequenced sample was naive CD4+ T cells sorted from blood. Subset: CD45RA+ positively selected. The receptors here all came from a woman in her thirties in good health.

CDR3 loop: CASSLSTWGAGSYNEQFF. The CDR3 nucleotides are TGTGCCAGCAGCTTATCTACTTGGGGGGCAGGCTCCTACAATGAGCAGTTCTTC. The gene calls are TRBV11-2 and TRBJ2-1, with D perhaps assigned TRBD1 or TRBD2 (6 bases each). Per the germline V gene, CDR1 is SGHAT and CDR2 is FQNNGV. Deletions cut 2 bases from V and 0 bases from J, with 17 bases between. The CDR3 extends over 18 amino acids.

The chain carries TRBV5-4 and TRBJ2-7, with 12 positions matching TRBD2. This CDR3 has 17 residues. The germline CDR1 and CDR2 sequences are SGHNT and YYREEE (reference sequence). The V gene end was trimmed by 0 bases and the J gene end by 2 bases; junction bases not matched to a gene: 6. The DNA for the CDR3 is TGTGCCAGCAGCTTGGTGACTAGCGGGAGTTGGGCCTACGAGCAGTACTTC. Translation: CASSLVTSGSWAYEQYF.

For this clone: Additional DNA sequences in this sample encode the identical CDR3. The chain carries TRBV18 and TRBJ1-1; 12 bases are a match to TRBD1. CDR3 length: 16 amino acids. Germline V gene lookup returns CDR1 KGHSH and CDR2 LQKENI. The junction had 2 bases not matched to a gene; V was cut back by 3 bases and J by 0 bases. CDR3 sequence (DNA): TGTGCCAGCTCACCCGGGACAGGGGGCTTGAACACTGAAGCTTTCTTT. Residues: CASSPGTGGLNTEAFF. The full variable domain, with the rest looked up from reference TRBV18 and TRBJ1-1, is NAGVMQNPRHLVRRRGQEARLRCSPMKGHSHVYWYRQLPEEGLKFMVYLQKENIIDESGMPKERFSAEFPKEGPSILRIQQVVRGDSAAYFCASSPGTGGLNTEAFFGQGTRLTVV.

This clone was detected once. CDR3 sequence reads: CASSLSGVDRYQPQHF. The CDR3 DNA follows: TGCGCCAGCAGCTTGTCGGGAGTGGACAGGTATCAGCCCCAGCATTTT. V usage is TRBV5-1 and J usage is TRBJ1-5, with 7 bases aligning to TRBD1. The CDR3 contains 16 residues. Unmatched junction bases numbered 9, after V lost 1 base and J lost 5 bases. Germline loops: CDR1 SGHRS, CDR2 YFSETQ.

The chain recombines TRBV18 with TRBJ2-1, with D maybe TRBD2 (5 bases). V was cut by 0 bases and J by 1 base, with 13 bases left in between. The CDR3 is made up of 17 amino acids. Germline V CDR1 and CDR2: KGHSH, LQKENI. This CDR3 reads CASSPPVGETSYNEQFF. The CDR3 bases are TGTGCCAGCTCACCACCGGTTGGGGAGACGTCCTACAATGAGCAGTTCTTC.

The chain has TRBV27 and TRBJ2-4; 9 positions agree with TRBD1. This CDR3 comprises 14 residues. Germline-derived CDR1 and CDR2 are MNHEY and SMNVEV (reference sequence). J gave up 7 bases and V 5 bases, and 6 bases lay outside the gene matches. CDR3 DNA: TGTGCCAGCAGTGACCCGGGACAGGGTAACATTCAGTACTTC. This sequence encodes CASSDPGQGNIQYF.

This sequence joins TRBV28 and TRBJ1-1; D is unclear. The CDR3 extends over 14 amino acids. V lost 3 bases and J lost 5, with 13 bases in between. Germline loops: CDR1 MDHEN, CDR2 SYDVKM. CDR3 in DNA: TGTGCCAGCAGTTTCAGTAGTGGAGCAACTGAAGCTTTCTTT. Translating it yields CASSFSSGATEAFF.

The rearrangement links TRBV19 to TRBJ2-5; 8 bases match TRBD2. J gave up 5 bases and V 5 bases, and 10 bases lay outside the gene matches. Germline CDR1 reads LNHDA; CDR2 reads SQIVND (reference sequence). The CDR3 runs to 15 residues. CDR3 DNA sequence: TGTGCCAGTAGTCTTAGCGGGGTGCGGGGGGAGACCCAGTACTTC. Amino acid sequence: CASSLSGVRGETQYF.

The CDR3 spells CASSQVNRGQGSSYEQYF. The CDR3 region has the DNA TGTGCCAGCAGCCAAGTCAATCGGGGACAGGGAAGCTCCTACGAGCAGTACTTC. V is TRBV4-2 and J is TRBJ2-7, with 9 bases matching TRBD1. Germline loops: CDR1 LGHNA, CDR2 YNFKEQ. With V trimmed by 1 base and J by 0 bases, 10 bases remained unmatched. The CDR3 sequence is 18 residues long.

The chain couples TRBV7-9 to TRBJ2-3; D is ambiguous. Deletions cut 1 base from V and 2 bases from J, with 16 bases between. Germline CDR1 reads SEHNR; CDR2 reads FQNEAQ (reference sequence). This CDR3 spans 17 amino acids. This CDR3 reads CASSLDRAPYPTDTQYF. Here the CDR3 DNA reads TGTGCCAGCAGCTTAGATAGGGCTCCTTATCCCACAGATACGCAGTATTTT.

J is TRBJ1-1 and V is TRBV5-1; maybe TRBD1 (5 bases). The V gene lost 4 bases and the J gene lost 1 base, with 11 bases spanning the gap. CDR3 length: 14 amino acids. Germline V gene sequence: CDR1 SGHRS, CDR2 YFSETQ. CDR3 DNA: TGCGCCAGCAGCATAGGACATACGAACACTGAAGCTTTCTTT. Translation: CASSIGHTNTEAFF.

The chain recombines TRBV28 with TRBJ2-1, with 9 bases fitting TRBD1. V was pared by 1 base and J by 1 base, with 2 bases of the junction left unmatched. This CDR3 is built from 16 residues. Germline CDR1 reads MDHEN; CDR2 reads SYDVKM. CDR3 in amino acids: CASSLSGTGSYNEQFF. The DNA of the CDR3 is TGTGCCAGCAGTTTATCCGGGACAGGGTCCTACAATGAGCAGTTCTTC.

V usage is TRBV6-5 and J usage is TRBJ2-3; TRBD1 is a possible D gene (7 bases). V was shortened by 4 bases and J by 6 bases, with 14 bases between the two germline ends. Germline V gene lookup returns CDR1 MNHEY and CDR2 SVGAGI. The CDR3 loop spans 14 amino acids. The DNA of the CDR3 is TGTGCCAGCAGTTCTCAACCAGGGGGGGATACGCAGTATTTT. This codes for CASSSQPGGDTQYF.